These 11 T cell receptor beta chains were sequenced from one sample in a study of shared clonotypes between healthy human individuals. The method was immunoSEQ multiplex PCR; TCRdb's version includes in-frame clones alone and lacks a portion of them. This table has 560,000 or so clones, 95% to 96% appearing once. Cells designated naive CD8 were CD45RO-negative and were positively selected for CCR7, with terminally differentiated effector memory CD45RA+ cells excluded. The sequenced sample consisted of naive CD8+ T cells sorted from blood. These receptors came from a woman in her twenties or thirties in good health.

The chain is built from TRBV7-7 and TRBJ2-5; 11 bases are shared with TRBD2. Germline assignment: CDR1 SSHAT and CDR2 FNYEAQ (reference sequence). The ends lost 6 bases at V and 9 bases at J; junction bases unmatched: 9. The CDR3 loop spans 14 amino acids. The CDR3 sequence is CASSPRDSGRAQYF. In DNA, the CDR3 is TGTGCCAGCAGTCCCCGAGATAGCGGGAGGGCCCAGTACTTC.

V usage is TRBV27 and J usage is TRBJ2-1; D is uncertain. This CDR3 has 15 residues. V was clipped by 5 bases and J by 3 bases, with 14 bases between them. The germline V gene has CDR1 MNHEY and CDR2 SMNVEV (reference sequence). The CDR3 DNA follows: TGTGCCAGCAGTCTCTGGGCCCTCGGCTACAATGAGCAGTTCTTC. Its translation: CASSLWALGYNEQFF.

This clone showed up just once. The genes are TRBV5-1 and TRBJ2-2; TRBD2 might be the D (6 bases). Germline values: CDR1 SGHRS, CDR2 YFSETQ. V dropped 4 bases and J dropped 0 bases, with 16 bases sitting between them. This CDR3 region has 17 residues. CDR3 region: CASSLLPGDANTGELFF. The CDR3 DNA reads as TGCGCCAGCAGCCTGCTTCCGGGGGACGCGAACACCGGGGAGCTGTTTTTT.

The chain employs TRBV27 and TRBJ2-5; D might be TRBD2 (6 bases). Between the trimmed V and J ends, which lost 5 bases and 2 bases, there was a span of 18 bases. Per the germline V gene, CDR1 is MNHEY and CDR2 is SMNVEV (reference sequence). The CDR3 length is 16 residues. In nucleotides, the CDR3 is TGTGCCAGCAGTCCCACCCCAGGAGCGGGTCAAGAGACCCAGTACTTC. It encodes CASSPTPGAGQETQYF.

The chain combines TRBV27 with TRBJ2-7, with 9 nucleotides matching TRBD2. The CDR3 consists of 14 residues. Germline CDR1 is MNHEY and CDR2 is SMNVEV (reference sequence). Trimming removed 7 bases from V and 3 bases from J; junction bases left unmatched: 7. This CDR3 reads CASNRLAALYEQYF. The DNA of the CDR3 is TGTGCCAGCAACCGACTAGCGGCCCTCTACGAGCAGTACTTC.

In nucleotides, the CDR3 is TGCGCCAGCAGCTTGCCCAGGGAACTGTCGTCCCGAGACTACTATGGCTACACCTTC. This translates into CASSLPRELSSRDYYGYTF. The chain has TRBV5-1 and TRBJ1-2, with D maybe TRBD1 (5 bases). V dropped 1 base and J dropped 3 bases, with 25 bases sitting between them. Germline V gene sequence: CDR1 SGHRS, CDR2 YFSETQ. The CDR3 sequence is 19 residues long.

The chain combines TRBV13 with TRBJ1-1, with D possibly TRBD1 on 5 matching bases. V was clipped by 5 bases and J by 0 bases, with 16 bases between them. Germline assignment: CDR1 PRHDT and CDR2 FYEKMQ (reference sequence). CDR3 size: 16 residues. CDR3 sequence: CASSHGTTTLNTEAFF. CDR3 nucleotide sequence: TGTGCCAGCAGCCATGGGACCACGACCCTGAACACTGAAGCTTTCTTT.

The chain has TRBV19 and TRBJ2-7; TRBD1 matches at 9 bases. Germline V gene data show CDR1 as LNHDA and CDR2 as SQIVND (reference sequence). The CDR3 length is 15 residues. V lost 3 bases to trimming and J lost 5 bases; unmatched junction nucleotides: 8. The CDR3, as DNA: TGTGCCAGTAGTATCGGACCCGGGACAGGGAACGAGCAGTACTTC. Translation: CASSIGPGTGNEQYF.

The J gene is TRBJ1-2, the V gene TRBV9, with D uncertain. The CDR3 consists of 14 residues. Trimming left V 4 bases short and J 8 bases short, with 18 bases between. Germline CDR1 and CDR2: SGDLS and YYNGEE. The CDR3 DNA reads TGTGCCAGCAGCTTCAGCGGTAGGAGTGGAGGCTACACCTTC. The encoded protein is CASSFSGRSGGYTF. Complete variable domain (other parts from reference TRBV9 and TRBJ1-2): DSGVTQTPKHLITATGQRVTLRCSPRSGDLSVYWYQQSLDQGLQFLIQYYNGEERAKGNILERFSAQQFPDLHSELNLSSLELGDSALYFCASSFSGRSGGYTFGSGTRLTVV.

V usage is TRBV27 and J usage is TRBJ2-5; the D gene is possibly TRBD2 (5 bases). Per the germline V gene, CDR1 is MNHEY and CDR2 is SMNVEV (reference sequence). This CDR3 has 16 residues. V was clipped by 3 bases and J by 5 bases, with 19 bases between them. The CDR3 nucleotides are TGTGCCAGCAGTTTGAAGGCCTCGGGGAAAGGGGAGACCCAGTACTTC. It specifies CASSLKASGKGETQYF.

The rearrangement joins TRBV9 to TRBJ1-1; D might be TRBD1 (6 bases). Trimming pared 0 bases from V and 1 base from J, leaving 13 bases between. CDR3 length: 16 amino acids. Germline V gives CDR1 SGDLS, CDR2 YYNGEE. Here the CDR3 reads CASSVGQVRGNTEAFF. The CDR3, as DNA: TGTGCCAGCAGCGTAGGACAGGTGAGGGGGAACACTGAAGCTTTCTTT.